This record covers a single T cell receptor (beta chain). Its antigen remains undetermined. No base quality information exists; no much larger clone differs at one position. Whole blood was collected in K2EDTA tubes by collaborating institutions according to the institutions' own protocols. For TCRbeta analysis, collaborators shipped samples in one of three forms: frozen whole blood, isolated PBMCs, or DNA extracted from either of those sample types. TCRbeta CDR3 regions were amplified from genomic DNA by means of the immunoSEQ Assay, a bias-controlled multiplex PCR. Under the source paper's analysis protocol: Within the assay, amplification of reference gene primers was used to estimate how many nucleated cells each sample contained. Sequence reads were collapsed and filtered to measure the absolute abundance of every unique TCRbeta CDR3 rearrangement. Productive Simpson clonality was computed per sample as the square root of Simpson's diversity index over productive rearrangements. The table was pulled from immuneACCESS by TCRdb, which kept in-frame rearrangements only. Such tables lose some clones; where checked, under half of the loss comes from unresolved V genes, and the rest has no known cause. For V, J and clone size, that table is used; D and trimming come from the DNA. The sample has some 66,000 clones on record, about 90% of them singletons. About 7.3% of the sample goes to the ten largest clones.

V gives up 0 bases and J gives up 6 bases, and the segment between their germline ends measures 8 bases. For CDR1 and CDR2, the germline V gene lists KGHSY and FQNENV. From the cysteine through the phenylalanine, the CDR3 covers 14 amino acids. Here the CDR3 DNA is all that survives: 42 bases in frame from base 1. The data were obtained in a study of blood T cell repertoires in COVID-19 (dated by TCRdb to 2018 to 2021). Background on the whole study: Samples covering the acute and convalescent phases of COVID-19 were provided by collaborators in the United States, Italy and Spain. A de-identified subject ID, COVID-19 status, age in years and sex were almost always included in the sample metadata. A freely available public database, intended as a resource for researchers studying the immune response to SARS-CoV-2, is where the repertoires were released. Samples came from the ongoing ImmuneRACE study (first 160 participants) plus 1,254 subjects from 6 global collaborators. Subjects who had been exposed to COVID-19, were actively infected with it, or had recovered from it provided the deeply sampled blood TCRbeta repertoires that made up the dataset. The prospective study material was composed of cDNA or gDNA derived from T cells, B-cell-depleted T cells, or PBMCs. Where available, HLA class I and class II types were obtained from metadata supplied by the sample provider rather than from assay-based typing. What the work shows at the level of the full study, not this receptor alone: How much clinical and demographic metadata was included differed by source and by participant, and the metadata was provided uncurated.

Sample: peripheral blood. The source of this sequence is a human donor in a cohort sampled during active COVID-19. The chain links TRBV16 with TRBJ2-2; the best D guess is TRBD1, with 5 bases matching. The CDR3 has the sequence CASSQSRAPGELFF. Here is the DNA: TGTGCCAGCAGCCAATCCAGGGCGCCCGGGGAGCTGTTTTTT.